Following are 18 T cell receptor beta chains from one sample sequenced in a study of CD8 T cells in ankylosing spondylitis (dated by TCRdb to 2016 to 2017). Broad study findings and their caveats: Blood from ankylosing spondylitis patients appeared to be characterized by a TCR beta motif made up of under ten highly homologous amino acid variants.

These receptors have no known antigen. The library was prepared using 5' RACE. Sequencer: Illumina HiSeq 2500. TCRdb's own reprocessing of the public reads used fastp at Q25 and MiXCR and kept productive beta chains. Entries that share a CDR3 protein sequence are merged under the most common genes and DNA. Within this sample are around 220,000 distinct CDR3 sequences, with approximately 20% of them counted one time only. The ten largest clonotypes hold under 55% of the sample. Sequenced material: blood, either unsorted or a sorted T cell fraction (not recorded which). These receptors all stem from a male donor with ankylosing spondylitis.

The gene calls are TRBV15 and TRBJ1-2, with 7 bases lining up with TRBD1. Germline V CDR1 and CDR2: LNHNV, YYDKDF (reference sequence). This CDR3 comprises 15 residues. J was trimmed by 2 bases and V by 3 bases; bases with no gene match: 6. CDR3 sequence (DNA): TGTGCCACCAGCAGGTACAGGGGACCGAACTATGGCTACACCTTC. Encoded protein: CATSRYRGPNYGYTF.

The chain joins TRBV27 to TRBJ1-1, with D unclear. Germline V gene lookup returns CDR1 MNHEY and CDR2 SMNVEV (reference sequence). CDR3 size: 15 residues. V dropped 4 bases and J dropped 4 bases, with 16 bases sitting between them. The CDR3 region is CASSSTWAGPTEAFF. The CDR3 DNA reads as TGTGCCAGCAGTTCTACTTGGGCAGGTCCCACTGAAGCTTTCTTT.

The chain recombines TRBV11-2 with TRBJ1-1; D gene unclear. The CDR3 is made up of 15 amino acids. Trimming took 0 bases from V and 0 from J, leaving 8 bases between them. Looked up from germline, CDR1 is SGHAT and CDR2 is FQNNGV. The CDR3 spells CASSLDVDLNTEAFF. The CDR3 nucleotides are TGTGCCAGCAGCTTAGATGTGGACTTGAACACTGAAGCTTTCTTT.

The chain is built from TRBV20-1 and TRBJ2-2, with TRBD1 identical over 7 bases. This CDR3 has 14 amino acids. Trimming at V came to 0 bases and at J to 5 bases, leaving 3 bases not matched to a gene. The germline V gene encodes CDR1 DFQATT and CDR2 SNEGSKA (reference sequence). The CDR3 DNA reads as TGCAGTGCTAGAGACAGGGGGTATACCGGGGAGCTGTTTTTT. Translated, it gives CSARDRGYTGELFF.

This chain links TRBV28 with TRBJ1-2, with 11 bases aligning to TRBD1. The CDR3 totals 14 residues. The V gene end was trimmed by 6 bases and the J gene end by 8 bases; junction bases not matched to a gene: 8. Germline loops: CDR1 MDHEN, CDR2 SYDVKM. This chain's CDR3 is CASSLRTGGGGYTF. The CDR3, as DNA: TGTGCCAGCAGCCTCCGGACAGGGGGCGGCGGCTACACCTTC.

V is TRBV29-1 and J is TRBJ1-2; 7 bases map to TRBD1. V trimming: 3 bases; J trimming: 2 bases; junction bases outside the gene matches: 3. The CDR3 sequence is 13 residues long. From germline, CDR1 is SQVTM and CDR2 ANQGSEA. The CDR3 bases are TGCAGCGTTGAGCCGGGACAGAACTATGGCTACACCTTC. Translated: CSVEPGQNYGYTF.

This chain joins TRBV13 and TRBJ2-7; 10 bases fit TRBD1. Unmatched junction bases numbered 5, after V lost 8 bases and J lost 4 bases. This CDR3 is built from 13 residues. Germline-derived CDR1 and CDR2 are PRHDT and FYEKMQ (reference sequence). CDR3 DNA: TGTGCCAGCGCCCCGGGACAGGGGTACGAGCAGTACTTC. This gives the protein CASAPGQGYEQYF.

This clonotype was recorded a few times. This sequence joins TRBV7-9 and TRBJ1-1, with D unresolved. Germline V gives CDR1 SEHNR, CDR2 FQNEAQ (reference sequence). The ends were cut back, 1 base at V and 4 bases at J, with 10 bases in the middle. This CDR3 has 14 residues. CDR3 coding DNA: TGTGCCAGCAGCTTAGACGGTCCCGGCACTGAAGCTTTCTTT. This encodes CASSLDGPGTEAFF.

Concerning this clonotype: Because it lacks the conserved phenylalanine or tryptophan at the end, this CDR3 is likely a read error. V is TRBV7-9 and J is TRBJ1-4; D gene ambiguous. The CDR3 covers 16 residues. V was pared by 1 base and J by 0 bases, with 9 bases between. Germline values: CDR1 SEHNR, CDR2 FQNEAQ (reference sequence). The CDR3 nucleotides are TGTGCCAGCAGCTTAGGACCCCTTGCAACTAATGAAAAACTGTTTTCT. Encoded protein: CASSLGPLATNEKLFS.

The V call is TRBV11-2, the J call TRBJ1-6; D perhaps matches TRBD1 (5 bases). The CDR3 runs 18 residues. The ends were cut back, 1 base at V and 7 bases at J, with 20 bases in the middle. Germline V CDR1 and CDR2: SGHAT, FQNNGV. The CDR3 loop is CASSLGGSFSPLNSPLHF. DNA of the CDR3: TGTGCCAGCAGCTTAGGGGGGAGTTTCTCCCCGTTAAATTCACCCCTCCACTTT.

The chain is built from TRBV19 and TRBJ2-2; TRBD1 is a possible D gene (6 bases). CDR1 is LNHDA, CDR2 SQIVND, per germline (reference sequence). Deletions cut 3 bases from V and 7 bases from J, with 9 bases between. The length of the CDR3 is 13 residues. CDR3 in amino acids: CASSIWTDGELFF. The CDR3 coding sequence is TGTGCCAGTAGTATTTGGACAGACGGGGAGCTGTTTTTT.

The gene calls are TRBV20-1 and TRBJ1-1, with D possibly TRBD1 on 5 matching bases. This CDR3 has 17 residues. CDR1 DFQATT and CDR2 SNEGSKA come from the germline V gene (reference sequence). V was cut by 4 bases and J by 4 bases, with 25 bases left in between. The CDR3 bases are TGCAGTGCTATGGGGGATAAGGGGAAAAATCCTATCACTGAAGCTTTCTTT. It encodes CSAMGDKGKNPITEAFF.

V is TRBV4-2 and J is TRBJ2-4; 8 bases line up with TRBD1. This CDR3 is 19 amino acids long. J gave up 0 bases and V 0 bases, and 10 bases lay outside the gene matches. Germline V gives CDR1 LGHNA, CDR2 YNFKEQ. The DNA of the CDR3 is TGTGCCAGCAGCCAAGACTACAGGGGGTATGTGATAGCCAAAAACATTCAGTACTTC. Encoded protein: CASSQDYRGYVIAKNIQYF.

In this sample, this clonotype turned up a few times. The rearrangement uses TRBV12-3 or TRBV12-4 and TRBJ2-3, with 9 bases matching TRBD2. Trimming cost V 6 bases and J 3 bases; bases outside gene matches: 7. The CDR3 loop spans 15 amino acids. CDR3 DNA sequence: TGTGCCAGCAGCTCCGGGACTAGCCCGACAGATACGCAGTATTTT. Translation gives CASSSGTSPTDTQYF.

This clonotype was counted only a few times. The chain combines TRBV12-3 or TRBV12-4 with TRBJ2-1; no firm D call. Trimming shortened V by 5 bases and J by 6 bases, and 14 bases separated the two germline ends. The CDR3 has 14 amino acids. CDR3 bases: TGTGCCAGCAGTGGAACACGGCCCCCCAATGAGCAGTTCTTC. Translation gives CASSGTRPPNEQFF.

This chain uses TRBV13 with TRBJ2-1; 14 bases agree with TRBD2. This CDR3 has 17 residues. CDR1 is PRHDT and CDR2 is FYEKMQ in the germline V gene (reference sequence). The J segment lost 8 bases and the V segment lost 1 base, leaving 7 bases of the junction unmatched. The CDR3: CASSLERTSGGFYEQFF. CDR3 DNA sequence: TGTGCCAGCAGCTTAGAAAGGACTAGCGGGGGGTTTTATGAGCAGTTCTTC.

The J gene is TRBJ1-2, the V gene TRBV12-3 or TRBV12-4; 7 bases agree with TRBD1. V was clipped by 6 bases and J by 4 bases; unmatched bases: 5. This CDR3 has 13 amino acids. The CDR3 DNA follows: TGTGCCAGCAGGCCAGGGGGAGGCTATGGCTACACCTTC. Encoded protein: CASRPGGGYGYTF.

The chain uses TRBV9 and TRBJ1-1; D is perhaps TRBD1 (5 bases). The germline V gene encodes CDR1 SGDLS and CDR2 YYNGEE. The V gene lost 0 bases and the J gene lost 1 base, with 19 bases spanning the gap. This CDR3 comprises 18 residues. In nucleotides, the CDR3 is TGTGCCAGCAGCGTAGTCGGGGACCCCGGAGGTGGGAACACTGAAGCTTTCTTT. As protein: CASSVVGDPGGGNTEAFF.